This T cell receptor (beta chain) was recorded in a study of blood T cell repertoires in COVID-19. Overall study context: Acute and convalescent COVID-19 samples came from the United States, Italy and Spain. PBMCs, B-cell-depleted T cells, or T cells provided the cDNA or gDNA that made up the material.

Profiled with immunoSEQ multiplex PCR; TCRdb holds only in-frame clones, not every one. The sample holds about 77,000 clones, around 67% seen once. CDR3 size: 14 residues. From germline, CDR1 is LNHDA and CDR2 SQIVND (reference sequence). V was clipped by 5 bases and J by 3 bases, with 8 bases between them. Concerning this clone: The sample carries other DNA sequences with the same CDR3.

The material sequenced was peripheral blood. The TCR sequence derives from a man aged 55 to 69 with acute or convalescent COVID-19. This chain connects TRBV19 to TRBJ2-6, with D possibly TRBD2 on 5 matching bases. Here the CDR3 DNA reads TGTGCCAGTAGTCGGGGATTTGGGGCCAACGTCCTGACTTTC. Translated: CASSRGFGANVLTF.